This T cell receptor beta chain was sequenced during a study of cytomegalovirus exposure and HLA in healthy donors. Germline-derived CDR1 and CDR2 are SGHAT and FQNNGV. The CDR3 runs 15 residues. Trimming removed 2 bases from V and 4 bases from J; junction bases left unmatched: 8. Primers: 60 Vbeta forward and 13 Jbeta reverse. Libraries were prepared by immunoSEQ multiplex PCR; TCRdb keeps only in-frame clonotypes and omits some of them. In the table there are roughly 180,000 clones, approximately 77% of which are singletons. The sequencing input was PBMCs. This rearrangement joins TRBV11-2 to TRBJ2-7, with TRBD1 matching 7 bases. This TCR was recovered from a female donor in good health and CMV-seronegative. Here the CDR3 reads CASSLRSTGSYEQYF. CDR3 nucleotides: TGTGCCAGCAGCTTACGATCGACAGGGTCGTACGAGCAGTACTTC.